This entry is about one T cell receptor (beta chain). Its antigen is currently unknown. The sample is drawn from a study of T cells expressing NK-cell markers. Turning to the study itself: The study drew TCR beta repertoires from sorted CD3+CD56+NKG2C+, CD3+CD56+NKG2C- and CD3+CD56-NKG2C+ T cells. Study outcomes and limitations: NKG2C+ dominant clonotype frequencies in more than 5 donors were roughly 1.0-7.5% of CD8+ T cells. Dominance of the CD3+CD56-NKG2C+ fraction by these clonotypes also held in a handful of donors. It is unclear if expanded NKG2C-expressing clones target HCMV antigens.

The CDR3 consists of 14 residues. Germline assignment: CDR1 SQVTM and CDR2 ANQGSEA. Each CDR3 protein gets one entry in TCRdb, which reprocessed the 5' RACE reads and gives no DNA. This listing includes approximately 550,000 distinct CDR3 sequences. Source material: blood T cells: a sorted CD56 or NKG2C T cell subset, CD4+ or CD8+ T cells, or bulk PBMC T cells (not recorded which). The rearrangement uses TRBV29-1 and TRBJ1-1; the TCRdb call, TRBD1, lacks DNA for checking. The clonotype originates from a man in his late teens or twenties in good health. CDR3 residues: CSVHRALENTEAFF.